The T cell receptor beta chain described here comes from a study of blood T cells in healthy people across ages (dated by TCRdb to between 2015 and 2016). With respect to the entire study: Template switching captured roughly one uniquely barcoded TCR beta cDNA molecule per two T cells in model experiments. To track age-related changes in TCR beta repertoire diversity, the study relied on deep sequencing normalized with unique cDNA molecular identifiers. The donors were split into four age groups: young (average 16 years), middle-aged (around 37), aged (roughly 60) and long-lived (more than 80). Donors of different ages were randomly distributed across sequencing lanes to avoid experimental bias. The study analyzed two additional independent replicas of 1 million unique cDNA reads from the same blood draw for two donors, one aged 18 to 29 and one aged 80 or older. The paper as a whole reports these results and caveats: Total diversity estimates from one million sequenced T cells were considered lower bounds and underestimates. Observed TCR beta diversity per million T cells fell roughly linearly with age, and a significant reduction was already apparent by age roughly 41. Since profiling was done on bulk unsorted PBMCs, naive and antigen-experienced compartments could not be conclusively compared. Donor CMV infection status was unknown, potentially confounding age-related changes in expanded clonotypes. Compared with the aged group, the long-lived group had more naive CD4+ T cells, fewer expanded clones and increased TCR diversity, suggesting age selection. Observed TCR beta diversity correlated strongly with the percentage of naive T cells measured by flow cytometry.

The library was made by 5' RACE. Sequencing took place on an Illumina HiSeq 2500. A second about 7 to 12 cycle PCR used a sample-barcoded 5' primer and a J-beta primer mix. A unique molecular identifier was introduced onto each TCR beta cDNA molecule by a template-switch 5' adaptor carrying 12 random nucleotides. Each sample yielded at least 2.5 million CDR3-containing paired-end reads. All of the RNA was converted into first-strand cDNA using the Mint cDNA synthesis kit, with a TRBC-specific oligonucleotide serving as the primer. Following uracil-DNA glycosylase treatment, a first 18-cycle PCR with universal primers M1SS and BC2_uni_R was performed on all cDNA. For the original study's pipeline: Each sample was normalized by randomly selecting 1 million high-quality reads, each carrying a distinct molecular identifier. Instead of being binned into consensus sequences, reads with shared molecular identifiers were discarded. MiTCR, run with a Q25 quality threshold and the strictest error-elimination algorithm, handled CDR3 identification, clonotype clustering and error correction. A nonparametric unseen species model with Euler transformation was used to estimate a lower bound on total TCR beta diversity. Clones were called with MiXCR by TCRdb after fastp trimmed the public reads at Q25, and only in-frame beta chains were retained. Identical CDR3 proteins give one entry, which carries the most common genes and DNA. TCRdb, not the original authors, processed these V and J calls. The table for this sample lists over 600,000 distinct CDR3 sequences; under 25% of them were counted only once. 3.5% to 4% of the sample lies in the top ten.

Donors were around 37 systemically healthy Caucasian individuals from Russia aged 6 to 90 years. Each donor gave around 9.5 milliliters of peripheral blood, collected into EDTA-treated Vacutainer tubes. Ficoll-Paque density-gradient centrifugation was used to isolate PBMCs, with at least 6.5 million per sample. Trizol reagent was used to extract total RNA from the PBMCs, yielding at least 5.5 micrograms per sample. For every donor, an aliquot of PBMCs went through flow cytometry to measure the percentages of naive CD45RAhigh/CD27high T cells. This clonotype was found a few times. Its antigen remains unidentified. The record has no base qualities; no much larger clone is one base away. Sequencing was performed on blood. The TCR was taken from a man in his 70s in good health.

The CDR3 reads CASSLALVAVEQFF. The DNA sequence is TGTGCCAGCAGCTTGGCCCTTGTCGCAGTTGAGCAGTTCTTC. Recombination connected TRBV5-6 to TRBJ2-5; confidence is insufficient to name the D gene. With the DNA end fitting TRBJ2-1 better, the J assignment may be wrong. The germline V gene specifies SGHDT as CDR1 and YYEEEE as CDR2. The CDR3, from cysteine to phenylalanine, totals 14 residues. Kept here is only the CDR3 DNA, which spans 42 bases and is read in frame from base 1.